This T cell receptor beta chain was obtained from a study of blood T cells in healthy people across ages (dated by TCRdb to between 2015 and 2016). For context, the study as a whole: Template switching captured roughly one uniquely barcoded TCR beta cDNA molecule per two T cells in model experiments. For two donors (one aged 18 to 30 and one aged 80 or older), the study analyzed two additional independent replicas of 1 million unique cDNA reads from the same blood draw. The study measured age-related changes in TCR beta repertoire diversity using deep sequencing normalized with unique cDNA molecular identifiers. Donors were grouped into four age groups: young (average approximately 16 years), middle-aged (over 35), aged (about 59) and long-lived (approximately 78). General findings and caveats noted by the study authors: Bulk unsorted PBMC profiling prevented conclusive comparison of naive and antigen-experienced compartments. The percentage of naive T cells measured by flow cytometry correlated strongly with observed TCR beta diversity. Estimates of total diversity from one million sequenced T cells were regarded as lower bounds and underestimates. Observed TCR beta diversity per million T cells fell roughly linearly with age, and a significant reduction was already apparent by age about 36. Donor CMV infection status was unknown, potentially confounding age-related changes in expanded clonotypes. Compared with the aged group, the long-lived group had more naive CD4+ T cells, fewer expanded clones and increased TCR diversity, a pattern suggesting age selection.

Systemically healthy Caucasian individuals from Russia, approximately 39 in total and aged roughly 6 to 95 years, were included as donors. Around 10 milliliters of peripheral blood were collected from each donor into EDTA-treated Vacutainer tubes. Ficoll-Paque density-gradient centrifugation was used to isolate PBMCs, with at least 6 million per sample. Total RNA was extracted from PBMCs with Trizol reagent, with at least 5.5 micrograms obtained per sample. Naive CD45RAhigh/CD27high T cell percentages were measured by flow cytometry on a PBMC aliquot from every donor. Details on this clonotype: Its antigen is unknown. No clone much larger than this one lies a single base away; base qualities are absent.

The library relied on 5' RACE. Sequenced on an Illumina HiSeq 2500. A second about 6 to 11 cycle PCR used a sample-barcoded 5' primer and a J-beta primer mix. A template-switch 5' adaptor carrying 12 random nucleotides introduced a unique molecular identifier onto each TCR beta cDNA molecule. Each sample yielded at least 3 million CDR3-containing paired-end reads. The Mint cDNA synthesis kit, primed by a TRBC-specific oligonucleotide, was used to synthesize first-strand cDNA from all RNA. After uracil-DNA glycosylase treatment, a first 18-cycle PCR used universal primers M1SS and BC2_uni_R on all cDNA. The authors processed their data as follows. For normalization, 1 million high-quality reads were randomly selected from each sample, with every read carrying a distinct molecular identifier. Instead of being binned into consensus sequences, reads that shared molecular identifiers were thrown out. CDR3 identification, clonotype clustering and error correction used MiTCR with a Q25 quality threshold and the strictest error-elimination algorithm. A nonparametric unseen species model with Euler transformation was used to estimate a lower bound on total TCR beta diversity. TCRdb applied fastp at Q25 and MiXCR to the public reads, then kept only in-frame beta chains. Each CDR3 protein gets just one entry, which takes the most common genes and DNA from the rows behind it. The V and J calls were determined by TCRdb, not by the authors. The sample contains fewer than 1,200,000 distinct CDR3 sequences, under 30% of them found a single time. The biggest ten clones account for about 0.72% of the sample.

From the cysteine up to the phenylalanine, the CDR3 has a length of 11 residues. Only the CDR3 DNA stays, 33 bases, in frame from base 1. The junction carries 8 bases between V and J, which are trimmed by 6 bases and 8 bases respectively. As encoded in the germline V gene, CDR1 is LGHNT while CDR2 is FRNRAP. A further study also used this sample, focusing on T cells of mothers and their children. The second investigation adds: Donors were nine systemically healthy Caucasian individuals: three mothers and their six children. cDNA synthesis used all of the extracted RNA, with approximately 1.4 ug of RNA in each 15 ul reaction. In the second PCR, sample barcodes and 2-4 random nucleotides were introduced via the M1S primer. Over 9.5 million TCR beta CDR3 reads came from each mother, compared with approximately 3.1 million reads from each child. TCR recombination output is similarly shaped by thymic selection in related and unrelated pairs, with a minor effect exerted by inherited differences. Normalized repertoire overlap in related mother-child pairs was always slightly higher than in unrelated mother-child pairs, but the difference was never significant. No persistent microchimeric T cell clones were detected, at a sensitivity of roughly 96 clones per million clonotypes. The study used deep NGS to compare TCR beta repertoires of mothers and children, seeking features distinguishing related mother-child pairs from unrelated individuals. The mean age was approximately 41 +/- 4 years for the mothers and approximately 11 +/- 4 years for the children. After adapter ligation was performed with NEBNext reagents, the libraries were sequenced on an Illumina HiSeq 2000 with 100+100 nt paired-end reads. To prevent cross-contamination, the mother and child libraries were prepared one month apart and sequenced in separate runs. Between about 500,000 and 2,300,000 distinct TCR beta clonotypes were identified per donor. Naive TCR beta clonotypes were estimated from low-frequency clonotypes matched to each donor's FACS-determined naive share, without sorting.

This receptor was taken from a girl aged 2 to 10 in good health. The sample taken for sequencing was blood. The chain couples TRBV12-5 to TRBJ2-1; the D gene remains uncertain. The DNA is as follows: TGTGCTAGTGGCTGGGTTGATGAGCAGTTCTTC. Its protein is CASGWVDEQFF.